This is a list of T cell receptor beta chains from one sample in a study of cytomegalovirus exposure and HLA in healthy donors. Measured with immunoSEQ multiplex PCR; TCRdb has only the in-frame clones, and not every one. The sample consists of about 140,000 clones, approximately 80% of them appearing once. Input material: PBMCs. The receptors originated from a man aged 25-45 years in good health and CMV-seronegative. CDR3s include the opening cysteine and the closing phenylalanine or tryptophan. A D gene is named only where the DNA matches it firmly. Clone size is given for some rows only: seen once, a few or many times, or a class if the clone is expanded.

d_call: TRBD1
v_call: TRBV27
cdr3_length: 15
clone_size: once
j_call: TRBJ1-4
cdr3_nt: TGTGCCAGCCGGGGGGGGCAGGGGGCTAATGAAAAACTGTTTTTT
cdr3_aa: CASRGGQGANEKLFF

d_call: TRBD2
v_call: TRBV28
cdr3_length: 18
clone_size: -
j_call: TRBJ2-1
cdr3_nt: TGTGCCAGCAGTTTTGGGTATAGGACTAGCGCGACTTACAATGAGCAGTTCTTC
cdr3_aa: CASSFGYRTSATYNEQFF

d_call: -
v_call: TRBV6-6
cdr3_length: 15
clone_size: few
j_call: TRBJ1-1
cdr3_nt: TGTGCCAGCAGTTCCCCTAGCAGGGGTTACACTGAAGCTTTCTTT
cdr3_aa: CASSSPSRGYTEAFF

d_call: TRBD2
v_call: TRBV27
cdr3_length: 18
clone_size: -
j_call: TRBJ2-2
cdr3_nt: TGTGCCAGCAGTTTTTCCAGGGCCAGCGGGAGAAGGACCGGGGAGCTGTTTTTT
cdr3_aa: CASSFSRASGRRTGELFF

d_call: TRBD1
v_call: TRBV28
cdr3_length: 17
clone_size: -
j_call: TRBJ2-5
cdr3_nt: TGTGCCAGCAGTTTATTGACAGGGGGTGGCAGCGAGGAGACCCAGTACTTC
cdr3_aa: CASSLLTGGGSEETQYF

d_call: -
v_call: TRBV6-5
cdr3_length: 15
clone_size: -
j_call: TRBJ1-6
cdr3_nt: TGTGCCAGCAGTTACTCGGCGAGGGGGAATTCACCCCTCCACTTT
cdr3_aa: CASSYSARGNSPLHF

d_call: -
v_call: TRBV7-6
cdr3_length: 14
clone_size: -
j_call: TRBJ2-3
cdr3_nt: TGTGCCAGCAGCCCAACGGGACACCTTATGGGGCAGTATTTT
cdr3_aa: CASSPTGHLMGQYF

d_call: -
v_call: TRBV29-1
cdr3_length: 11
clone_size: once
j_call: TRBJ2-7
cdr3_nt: TGCAGCGTTGCCAGGGCCAACGAGCAGTACTTC
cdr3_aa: CSVARANEQYF

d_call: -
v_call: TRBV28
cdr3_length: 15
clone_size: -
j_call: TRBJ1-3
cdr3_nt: TGTGCCAGCAGCAGGACAGCGAACTCTGGAAACACCATATATTTT
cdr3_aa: CASSRTANSGNTIYF

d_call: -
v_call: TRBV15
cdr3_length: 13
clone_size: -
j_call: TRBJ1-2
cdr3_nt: TGTGCCACCAGCACCGGTACTAACTATGGCTACACCTTC
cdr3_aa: CATSTGTNYGYTF

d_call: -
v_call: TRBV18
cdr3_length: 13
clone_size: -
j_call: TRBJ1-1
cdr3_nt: TGTGCCAGCTCAGGAGGGAGGAACACTGAAGCTTTCTTT
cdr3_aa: CASSGGRNTEAFF

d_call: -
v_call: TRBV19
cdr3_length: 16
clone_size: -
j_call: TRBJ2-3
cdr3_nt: TGTGCCAGTACCTCAGGGGACGCTTCTAGCACAGATACGCAGTATTTT
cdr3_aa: CASTSGDASSTDTQYF

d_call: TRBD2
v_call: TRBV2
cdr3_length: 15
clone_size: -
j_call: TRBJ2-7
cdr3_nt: TGTGCCAGCAGTGAACGGGGGGTCCCCGGGGGCGAGCAGTACTTC
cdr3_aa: CASSERGVPGGEQYF

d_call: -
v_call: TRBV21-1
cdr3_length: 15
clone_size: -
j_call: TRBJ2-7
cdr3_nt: TGTGCCCTTCCAATAGGAGGACTAGCGGGCTGGGAGCAGTACTTC
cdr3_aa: CALPIGGLAGWEQYF

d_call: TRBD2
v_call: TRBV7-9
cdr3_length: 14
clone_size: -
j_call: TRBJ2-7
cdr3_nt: TGTGCCAGCAGCTTCGGGACTAGCGGGCCAGAGCAGTACTTC
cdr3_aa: CASSFGTSGPEQYF

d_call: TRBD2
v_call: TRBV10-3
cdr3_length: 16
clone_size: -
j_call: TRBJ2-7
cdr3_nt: TGTGCCATCAGTCGGACTAGCGGGAGTGTAAACTACGAGCAGTACTTC
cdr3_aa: CAISRTSGSVNYEQYF

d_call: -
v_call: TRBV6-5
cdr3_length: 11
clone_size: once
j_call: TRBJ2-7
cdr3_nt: TGTGCCAGCACAGACTCCTACGAGCAGTACTTC
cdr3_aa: CASTDSYEQYF

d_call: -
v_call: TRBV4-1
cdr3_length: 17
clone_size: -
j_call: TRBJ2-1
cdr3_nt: TGCGCCAGCAGCCATGCCCCAGCGTCGAGCTCCTACAATGAGCAGTTCTTC
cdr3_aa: CASSHAPASSSYNEQFF

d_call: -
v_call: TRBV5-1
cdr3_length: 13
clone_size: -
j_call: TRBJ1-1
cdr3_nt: TGCGCCAGCAGCCCACCTGGAGTCAAAGGAGCTTTCTTT
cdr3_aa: CASSPPGVKGAFF

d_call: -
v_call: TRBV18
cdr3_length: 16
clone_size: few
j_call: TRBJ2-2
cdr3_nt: TGTGCCAGCTCAGCTCCCGGGGGAGGACCTGGCGGGGAGCTGTTTTTT
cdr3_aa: CASSAPGGGPGGELFF

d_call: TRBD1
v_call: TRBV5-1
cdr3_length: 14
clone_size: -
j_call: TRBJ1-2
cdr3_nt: TGCGCCAGCAGCTTGTACGGTTCAGGGGGTGGCTACACCTTC
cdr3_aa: CASSLYGSGGGYTF

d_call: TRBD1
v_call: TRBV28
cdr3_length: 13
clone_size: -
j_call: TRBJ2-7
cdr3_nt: TGTGCCACCGTCTCCGGGACAGTATTCGAGCAGTACTTC
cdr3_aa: CATVSGTVFEQYF

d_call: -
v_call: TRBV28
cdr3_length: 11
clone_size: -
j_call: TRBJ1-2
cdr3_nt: TGTGCCAGCAGTGCTTTCAGGGACTACACCTTC
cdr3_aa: CASSAFRDYTF

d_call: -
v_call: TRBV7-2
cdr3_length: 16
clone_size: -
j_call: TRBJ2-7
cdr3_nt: TGTGCCAGCAGCCTGGCCCTAGGGCTAGCGTTCTACGAGCAGTACTTC
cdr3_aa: CASSLALGLAFYEQYF

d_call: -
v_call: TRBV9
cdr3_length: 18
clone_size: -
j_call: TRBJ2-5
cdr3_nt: TGTGCCAGCAGCGTAGGAAGTAGCGGAGGGCGCTTGGATGAGACCCAGTACTTC
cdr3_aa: CASSVGSSGGRLDETQYF

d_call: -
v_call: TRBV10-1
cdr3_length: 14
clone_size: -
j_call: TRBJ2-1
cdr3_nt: TGCGCCAGCTCGGGAGAGATCTCCTACAATGAGCAGTTCTTC
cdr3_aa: CASSGEISYNEQFF

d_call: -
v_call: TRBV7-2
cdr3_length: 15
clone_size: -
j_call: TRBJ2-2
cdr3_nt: TGTGCCAGCAGCCTATCCCGAGCCGACACCGGGGAGCTGTTTTTT
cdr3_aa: CASSLSRADTGELFF

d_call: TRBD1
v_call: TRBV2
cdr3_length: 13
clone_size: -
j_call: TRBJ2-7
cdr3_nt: TGTGCCAGCGGCGGACAGGGGAACTACGAGCAGTACTTC
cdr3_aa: CASGGQGNYEQYF

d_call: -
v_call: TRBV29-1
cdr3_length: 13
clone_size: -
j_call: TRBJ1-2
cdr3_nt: TGCAGCGTTTCCAGGACATCTAACTATGGCTACACCTTC
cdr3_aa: CSVSRTSNYGYTF

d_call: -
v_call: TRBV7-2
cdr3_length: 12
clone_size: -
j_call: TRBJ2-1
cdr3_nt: TGTGCCAGCAGCTTAGTTCTAGACGAGCTGTTCTTC
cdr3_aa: CASSLVLDELFF

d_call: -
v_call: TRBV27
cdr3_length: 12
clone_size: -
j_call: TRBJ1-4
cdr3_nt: TGTGCCAGCACGGGGCGGGGGGGGGAACTGTTTTTT
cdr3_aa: CASTGRGGELFF

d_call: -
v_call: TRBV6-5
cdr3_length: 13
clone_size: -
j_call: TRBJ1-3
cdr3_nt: TGTGCCAGCCAACAGGAGCCAGGAAACACCATATATTTT
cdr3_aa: CASQQEPGNTIYF

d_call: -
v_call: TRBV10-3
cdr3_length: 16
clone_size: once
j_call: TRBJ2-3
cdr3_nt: TGTGCCATCAGTATACAGGGTAGCAATTCAGCAGATACGCAGTATTTT
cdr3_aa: CAISIQGSNSADTQYF

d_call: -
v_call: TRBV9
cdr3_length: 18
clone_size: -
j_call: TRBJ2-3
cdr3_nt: TGTGCCAGCAGCGTAGGGAGTTCGGGACGGGAGAGCACAGATACGCAGTATTTT
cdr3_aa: CASSVGSSGRESTDTQYF

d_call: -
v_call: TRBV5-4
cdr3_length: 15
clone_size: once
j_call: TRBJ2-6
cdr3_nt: TGTGCCAGCAGTTTTCCGGTACCTGGGGCCAACGTCCTGACTTTC
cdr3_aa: CASSFPVPGANVLTF

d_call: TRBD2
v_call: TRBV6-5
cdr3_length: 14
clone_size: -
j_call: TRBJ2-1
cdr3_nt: TGTGCCAGCGGATGGCGGGAGGGACGGAATGAGCAGTTCTTC
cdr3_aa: CASGWREGRNEQFF

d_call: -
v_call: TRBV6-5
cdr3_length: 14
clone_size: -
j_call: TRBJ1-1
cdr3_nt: TGTGCCAGCAGTTATCGGTCCAGAGGAACTGAAGCTTTCTTT
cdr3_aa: CASSYRSRGTEAFF

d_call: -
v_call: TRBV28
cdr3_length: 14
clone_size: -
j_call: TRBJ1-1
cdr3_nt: TGTGCCAGCAGTTTGACAGGCTCCAACACTGAAGCTTTCTTT
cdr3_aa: CASSLTGSNTEAFF